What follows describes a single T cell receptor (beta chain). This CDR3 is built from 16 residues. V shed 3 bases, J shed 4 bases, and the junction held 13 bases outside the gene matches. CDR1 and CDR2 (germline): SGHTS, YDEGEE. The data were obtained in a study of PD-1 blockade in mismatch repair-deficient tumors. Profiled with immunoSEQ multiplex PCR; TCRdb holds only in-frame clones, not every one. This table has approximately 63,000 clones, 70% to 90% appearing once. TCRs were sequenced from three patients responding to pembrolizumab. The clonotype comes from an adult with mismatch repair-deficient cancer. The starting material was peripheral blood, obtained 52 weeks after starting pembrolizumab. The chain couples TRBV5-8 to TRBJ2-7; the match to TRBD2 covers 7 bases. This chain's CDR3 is CASSSVDPGRGYEQYF. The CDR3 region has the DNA TGTGCCAGCAGCTCCGTGGACCCGGGGCGGGGGTACGAGCAGTACTTC.